This TCR beta chain was obtained from a study of identical twins. Unique molecular identifiers were present on the cDNA, which also gained a universal primer site by template switching. TCRdb processed the 5' RACE reads anew with MiXCR; each CDR3 protein has one entry. The sample lists around 250,000 distinct CDR3 sequences; approximately 8.3% were seen once. This CDR3 has 14 residues. The data were also submitted as part of a second study, on yellow fever vaccine responses in identical twins.

Specimen: CD8+ T cells sorted from blood. The receptor was isolated from a woman under 30 in good health. The V gene is TRBV21-1, the J gene TRBJ2-7. TRBV21-1 corresponds to a pseudogene. The CDR3 loop reads CASSKARDIYEQYF. Written as DNA, the CDR3 is TGTGCCAGCAGCAAAGCTCGCGATATCTACGAGCAGTACTTC.